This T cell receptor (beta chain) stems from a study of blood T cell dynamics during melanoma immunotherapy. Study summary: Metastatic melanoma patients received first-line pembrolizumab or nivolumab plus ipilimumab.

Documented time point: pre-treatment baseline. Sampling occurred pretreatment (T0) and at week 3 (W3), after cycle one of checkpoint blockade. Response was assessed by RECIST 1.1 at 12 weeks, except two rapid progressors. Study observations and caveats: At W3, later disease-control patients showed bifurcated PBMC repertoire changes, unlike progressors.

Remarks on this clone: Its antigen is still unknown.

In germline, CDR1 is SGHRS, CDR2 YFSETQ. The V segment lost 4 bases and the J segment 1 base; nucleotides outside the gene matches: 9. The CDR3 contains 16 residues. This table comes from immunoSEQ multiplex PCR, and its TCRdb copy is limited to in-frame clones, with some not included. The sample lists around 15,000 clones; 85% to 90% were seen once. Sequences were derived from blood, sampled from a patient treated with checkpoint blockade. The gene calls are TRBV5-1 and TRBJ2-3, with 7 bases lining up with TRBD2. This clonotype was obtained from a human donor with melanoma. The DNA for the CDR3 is TGCGCCAGCAGCGCGGTGTCTAGCGGCCGCACAGATACGCAGTATTTT. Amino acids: CASSAVSSGRTDTQYF.